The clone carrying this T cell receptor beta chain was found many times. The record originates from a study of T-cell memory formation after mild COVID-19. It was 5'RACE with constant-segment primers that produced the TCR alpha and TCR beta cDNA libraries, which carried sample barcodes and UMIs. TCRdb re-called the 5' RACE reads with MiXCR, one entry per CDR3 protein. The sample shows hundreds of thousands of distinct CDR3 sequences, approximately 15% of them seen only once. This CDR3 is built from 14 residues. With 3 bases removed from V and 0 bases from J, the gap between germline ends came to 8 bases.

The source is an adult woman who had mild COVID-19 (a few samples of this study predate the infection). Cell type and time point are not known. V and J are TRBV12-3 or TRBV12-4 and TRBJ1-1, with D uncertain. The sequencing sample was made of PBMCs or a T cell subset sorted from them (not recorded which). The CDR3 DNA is TGTGCCAGCAGTTTGGAGGGAATGAACACTGAAGCTTTCTTT. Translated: CASSLEGMNTEAFF.